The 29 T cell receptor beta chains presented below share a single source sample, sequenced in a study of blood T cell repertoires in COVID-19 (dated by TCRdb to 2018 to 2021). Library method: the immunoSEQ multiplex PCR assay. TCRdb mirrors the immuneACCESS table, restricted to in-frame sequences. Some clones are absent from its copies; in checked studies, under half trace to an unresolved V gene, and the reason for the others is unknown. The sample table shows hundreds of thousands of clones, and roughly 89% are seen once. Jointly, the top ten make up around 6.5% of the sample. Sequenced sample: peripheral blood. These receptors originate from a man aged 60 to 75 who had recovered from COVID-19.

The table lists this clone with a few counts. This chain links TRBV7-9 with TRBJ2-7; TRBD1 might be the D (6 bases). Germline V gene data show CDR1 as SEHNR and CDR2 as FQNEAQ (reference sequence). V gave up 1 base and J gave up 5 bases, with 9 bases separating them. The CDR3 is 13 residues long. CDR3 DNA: TGTGCCAGCAGCTTAGGGGGGCGGGACGAGCAGTACTTC. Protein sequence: CASSLGGRDEQYF.

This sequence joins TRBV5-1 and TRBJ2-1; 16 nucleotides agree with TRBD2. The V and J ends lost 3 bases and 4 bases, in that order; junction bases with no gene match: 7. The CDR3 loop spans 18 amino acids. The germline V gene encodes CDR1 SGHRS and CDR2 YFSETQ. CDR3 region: CASSSGTSGGVVYNEQFF. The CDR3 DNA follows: TGCGCCAGCAGCTCCGGGACTAGCGGGGGGGTGGTATACAATGAGCAGTTCTTC.

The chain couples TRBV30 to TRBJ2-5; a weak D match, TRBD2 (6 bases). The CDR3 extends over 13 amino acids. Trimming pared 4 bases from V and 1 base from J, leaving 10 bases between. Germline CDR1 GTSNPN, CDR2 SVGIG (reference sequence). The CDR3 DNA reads TGTGCCTGGAACGGGGGACCCCAAGAGACCCAGTACTTC. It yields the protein CAWNGGPQETQYF.

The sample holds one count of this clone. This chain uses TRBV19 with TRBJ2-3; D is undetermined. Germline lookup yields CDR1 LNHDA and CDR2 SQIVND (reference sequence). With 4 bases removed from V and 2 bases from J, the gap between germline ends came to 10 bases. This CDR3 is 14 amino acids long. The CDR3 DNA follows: TGTGCCAGTAGTAGTCTTGGCCACACAGATACGCAGTATTTT. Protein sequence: CASSSLGHTDTQYF.

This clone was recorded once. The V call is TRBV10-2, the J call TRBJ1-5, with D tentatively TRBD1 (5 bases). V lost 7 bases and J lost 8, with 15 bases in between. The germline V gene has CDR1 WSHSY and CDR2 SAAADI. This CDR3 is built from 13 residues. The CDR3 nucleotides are TGCGCCAGCACGGTGGGGGGATGGGAGCCCCAGCATTTT. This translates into CASTVGGWEPQHF.

CDR3 nucleotides: TGTGCCAGCAGTGACCAGGGGGTTAATGAAAAACTGTTTTTT. Its protein product is CASSDQGVNEKLFF. V is TRBV2 and J is TRBJ1-4; 7 bases fit TRBD1. From germline, CDR1 is SNHLY and CDR2 FYNNEI. Trimming removed 3 bases from V and 4 bases from J; junction bases left unmatched: 2. The CDR3 has 14 amino acids.

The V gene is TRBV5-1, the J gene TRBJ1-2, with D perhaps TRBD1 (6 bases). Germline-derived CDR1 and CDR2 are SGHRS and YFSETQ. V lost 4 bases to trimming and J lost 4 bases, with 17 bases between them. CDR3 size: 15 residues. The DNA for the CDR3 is TGCGCCAGCAGCGTGGGACACCAAGAGAGCTATGGCTACACCTTC. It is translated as CASSVGHQESYGYTF.

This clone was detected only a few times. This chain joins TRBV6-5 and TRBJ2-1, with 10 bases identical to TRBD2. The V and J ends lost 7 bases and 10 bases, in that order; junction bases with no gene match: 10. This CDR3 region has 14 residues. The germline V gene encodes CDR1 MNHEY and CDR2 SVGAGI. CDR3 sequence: CASIPAGGAKEQFF. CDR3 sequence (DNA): TGTGCCAGCATCCCAGCGGGGGGGGCCAAAGAGCAGTTCTTC.

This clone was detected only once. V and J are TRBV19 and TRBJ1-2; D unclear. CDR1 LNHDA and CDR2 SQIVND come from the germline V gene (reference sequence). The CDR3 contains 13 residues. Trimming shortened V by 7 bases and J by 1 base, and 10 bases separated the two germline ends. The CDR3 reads CASTTVDNYGYTF. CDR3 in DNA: TGTGCCAGTACCACAGTGGATAACTATGGCTACACCTTC.

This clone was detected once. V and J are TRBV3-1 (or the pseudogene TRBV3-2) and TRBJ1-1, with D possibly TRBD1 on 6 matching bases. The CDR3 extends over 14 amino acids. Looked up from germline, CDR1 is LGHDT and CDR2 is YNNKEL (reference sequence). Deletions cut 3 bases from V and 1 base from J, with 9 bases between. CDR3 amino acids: CASSHTTGNTEAFF. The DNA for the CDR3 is TGTGCCAGCAGCCATACGACAGGGAACACTGAAGCTTTCTTT.

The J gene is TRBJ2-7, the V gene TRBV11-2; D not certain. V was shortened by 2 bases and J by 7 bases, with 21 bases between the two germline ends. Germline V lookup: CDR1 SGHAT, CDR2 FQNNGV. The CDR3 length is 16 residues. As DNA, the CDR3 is TGTGCCAGCAGCTTAATTACAACTCCCGTGTTGAGGGAGCAGTACTTC. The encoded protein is CASSLITTPVLREQYF. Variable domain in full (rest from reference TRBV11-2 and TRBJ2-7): EAGVAQSPRYKIIEKRQSVAFWCNPISGHATLYWYQQILGQGPKLLIQFQNNGVVDDSQLPKDRFSAERLKGVDSTLKIQPAKLEDSAVYLCASSLITTPVLREQYFGPGTRLTVT.

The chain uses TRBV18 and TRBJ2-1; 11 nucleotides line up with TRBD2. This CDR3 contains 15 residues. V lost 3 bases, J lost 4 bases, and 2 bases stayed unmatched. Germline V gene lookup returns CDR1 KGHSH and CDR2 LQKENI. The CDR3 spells CASSPPSGGYNEQFF. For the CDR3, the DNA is TGTGCCAGCTCACCTCCTAGCGGGGGGTACAATGAGCAGTTCTTC.

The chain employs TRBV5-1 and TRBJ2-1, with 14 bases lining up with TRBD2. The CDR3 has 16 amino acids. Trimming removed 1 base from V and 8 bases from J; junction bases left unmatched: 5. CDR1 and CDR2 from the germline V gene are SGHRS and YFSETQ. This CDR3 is CASSLTGTSGRHEQFF. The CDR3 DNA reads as TGCGCCAGCAGCTTGACCGGGACTAGCGGGAGACATGAGCAGTTCTTC.

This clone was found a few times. The CDR3 bases are TGTGCCAGCAGCCCGAAGGGAGGGGTCCAGCCCCAGCATTTT. Amino acid sequence: CASSPKGGVQPQHF. The chain combines TRBV7-3 with TRBJ1-5, with D possibly matching TRBD1 (5 bases). V was cut by 5 bases and J by 7 bases, with 15 bases left in between. Per the germline V gene, CDR1 is SGHTA and CDR2 is FQGTGA. The CDR3 covers 14 residues.

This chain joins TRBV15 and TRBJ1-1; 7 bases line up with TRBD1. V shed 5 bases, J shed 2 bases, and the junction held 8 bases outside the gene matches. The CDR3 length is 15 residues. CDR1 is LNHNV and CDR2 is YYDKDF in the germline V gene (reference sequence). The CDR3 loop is CATSPVDRLNTEAFF. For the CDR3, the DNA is TGTGCCACCAGCCCCGTGGACAGGCTTAACACTGAAGCTTTCTTT.

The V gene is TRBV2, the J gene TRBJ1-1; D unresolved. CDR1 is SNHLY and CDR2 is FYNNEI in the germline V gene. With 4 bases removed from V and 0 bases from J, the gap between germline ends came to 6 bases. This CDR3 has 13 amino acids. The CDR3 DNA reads TGTGCCAGCAGTGTACAGTTGAACACTGAAGCTTTCTTT. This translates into CASSVQLNTEAFF.

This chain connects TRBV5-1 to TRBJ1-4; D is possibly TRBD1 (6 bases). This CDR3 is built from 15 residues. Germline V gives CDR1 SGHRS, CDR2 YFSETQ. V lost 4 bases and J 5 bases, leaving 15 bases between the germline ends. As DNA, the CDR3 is TGCGCCAGCAGCCCACAGGGAAAGGGGAATGAAAAACTGTTTTTT. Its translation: CASSPQGKGNEKLFF.

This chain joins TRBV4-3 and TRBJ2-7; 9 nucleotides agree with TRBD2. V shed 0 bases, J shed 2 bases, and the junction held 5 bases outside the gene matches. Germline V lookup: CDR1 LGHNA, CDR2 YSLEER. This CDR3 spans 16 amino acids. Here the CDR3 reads CASSQDPPSGAYEQYF. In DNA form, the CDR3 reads TGCGCCAGCAGCCAAGATCCCCCTAGCGGGGCCTACGAGCAGTACTTC.

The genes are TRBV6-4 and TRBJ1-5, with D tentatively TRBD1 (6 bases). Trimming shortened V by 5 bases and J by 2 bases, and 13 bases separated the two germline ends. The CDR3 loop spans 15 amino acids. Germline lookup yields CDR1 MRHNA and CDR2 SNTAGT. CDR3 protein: CASSSQNRGNQPQHF. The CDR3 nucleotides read TGTGCCAGCAGTTCCCAAAACAGGGGCAATCAGCCCCAGCATTTT.

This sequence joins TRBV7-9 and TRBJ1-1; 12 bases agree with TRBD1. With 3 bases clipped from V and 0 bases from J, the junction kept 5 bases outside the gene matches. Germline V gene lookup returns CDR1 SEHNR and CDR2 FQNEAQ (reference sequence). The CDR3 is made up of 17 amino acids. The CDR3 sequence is CASSFGTGGSLNTEAFF. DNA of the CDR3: TGTGCCAGCAGCTTTGGGACAGGGGGCTCCTTGAACACTGAAGCTTTCTTT.

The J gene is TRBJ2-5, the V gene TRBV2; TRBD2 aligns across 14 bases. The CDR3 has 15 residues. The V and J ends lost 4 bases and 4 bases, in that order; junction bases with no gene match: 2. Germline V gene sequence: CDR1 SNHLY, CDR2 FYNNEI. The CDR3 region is CASSGGLAGAETQYF. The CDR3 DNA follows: TGTGCCAGCAGTGGGGGACTAGCGGGGGCAGAGACCCAGTACTTC. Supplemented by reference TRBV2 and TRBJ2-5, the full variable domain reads EPEVTQTPSHQVTQMGQEVILRCVPISNHLYFYWYRQILGQKVEFLVSFYNNEISEKSEIFDDQFSVERPDGSNFTLKIRSTKLEDSAMYFCASSGGLAGAETQYFGPGTRLLVL.

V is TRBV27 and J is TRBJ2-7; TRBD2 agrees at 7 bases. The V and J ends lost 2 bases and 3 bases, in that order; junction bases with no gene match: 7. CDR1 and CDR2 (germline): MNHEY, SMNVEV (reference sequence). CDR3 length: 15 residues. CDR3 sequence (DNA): TGTGCCAGCAGTTTAGAAGGTCGCGGGAGCTACGAGCAGTACTTC. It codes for CASSLEGRGSYEQYF.

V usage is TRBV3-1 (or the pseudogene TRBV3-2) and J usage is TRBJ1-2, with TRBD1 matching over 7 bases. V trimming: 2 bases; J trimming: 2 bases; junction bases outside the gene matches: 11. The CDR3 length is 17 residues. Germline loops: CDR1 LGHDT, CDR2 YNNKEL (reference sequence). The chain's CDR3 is CASSQRGGFQGNYGYTF. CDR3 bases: TGTGCCAGCAGCCAAAGAGGGGGCTTTCAAGGGAACTATGGCTACACCTTC.

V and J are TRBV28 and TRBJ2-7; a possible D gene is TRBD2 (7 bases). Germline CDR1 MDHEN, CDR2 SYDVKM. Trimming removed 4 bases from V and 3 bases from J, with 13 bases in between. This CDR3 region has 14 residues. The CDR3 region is CASSYGGGGYEQYF. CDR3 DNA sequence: TGTGCCAGCAGTTATGGGGGAGGGGGCTACGAGCAGTACTTC.

For the CDR3, the DNA is TGTGCCAGCAGTGAAAAGCGGGGGAGCACAGATACGCAGTATTTT. This encodes CASSEKRGSTDTQYF. The genes are TRBV2 and TRBJ2-3; 8 nucleotides align to TRBD2. The germline V gene encodes CDR1 SNHLY and CDR2 FYNNEI. The CDR3 is made up of 15 amino acids. The ends lost 2 bases at V and 0 bases at J; junction bases unmatched: 1. The full variable domain, in which reference TRBV2 and TRBJ2-3 provide the parts outside the CDR3, is EPEVTQTPSHQVTQMGQEVILRCVPISNHLYFYWYRQILGQKVEFLVSFYNNEISEKSEIFDDQFSVERPDGSNFTLKIRSTKLEDSAMYFCASSEKRGSTDTQYFGPGTRLTVL.

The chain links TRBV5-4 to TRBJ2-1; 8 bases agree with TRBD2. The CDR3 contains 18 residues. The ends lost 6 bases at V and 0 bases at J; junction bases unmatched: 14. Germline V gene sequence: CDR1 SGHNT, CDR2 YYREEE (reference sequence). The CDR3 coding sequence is TGTGCCAGCAACCCCCAGAGCGGGGGTCTCTCCTCCTACAATGAGCAGTTCTTC. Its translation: CASNPQSGGLSSYNEQFF.

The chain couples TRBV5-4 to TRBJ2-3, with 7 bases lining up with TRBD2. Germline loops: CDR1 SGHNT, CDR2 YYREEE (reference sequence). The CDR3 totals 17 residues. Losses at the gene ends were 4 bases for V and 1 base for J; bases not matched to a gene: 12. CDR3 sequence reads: CASSPQPGGRGTDTQYF. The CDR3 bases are TGTGCCAGCAGCCCCCAACCAGGCGGGAGAGGCACAGATACGCAGTATTTT.

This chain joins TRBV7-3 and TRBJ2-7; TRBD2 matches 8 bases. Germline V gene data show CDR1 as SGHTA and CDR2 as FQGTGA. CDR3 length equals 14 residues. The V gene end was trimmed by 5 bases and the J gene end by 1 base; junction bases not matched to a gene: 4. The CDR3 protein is CASSPSGFSYEQYF. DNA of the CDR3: TGTGCCAGCAGCCCTAGCGGGTTTTCCTACGAGCAGTACTTC.

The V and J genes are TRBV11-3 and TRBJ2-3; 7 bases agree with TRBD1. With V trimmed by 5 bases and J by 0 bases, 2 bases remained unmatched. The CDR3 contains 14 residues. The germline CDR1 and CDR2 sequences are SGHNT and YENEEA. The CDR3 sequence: CASSRGLSTDTQYF. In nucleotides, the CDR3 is TGTGCCAGCAGCAGGGGGCTGAGCACAGATACGCAGTATTTT.